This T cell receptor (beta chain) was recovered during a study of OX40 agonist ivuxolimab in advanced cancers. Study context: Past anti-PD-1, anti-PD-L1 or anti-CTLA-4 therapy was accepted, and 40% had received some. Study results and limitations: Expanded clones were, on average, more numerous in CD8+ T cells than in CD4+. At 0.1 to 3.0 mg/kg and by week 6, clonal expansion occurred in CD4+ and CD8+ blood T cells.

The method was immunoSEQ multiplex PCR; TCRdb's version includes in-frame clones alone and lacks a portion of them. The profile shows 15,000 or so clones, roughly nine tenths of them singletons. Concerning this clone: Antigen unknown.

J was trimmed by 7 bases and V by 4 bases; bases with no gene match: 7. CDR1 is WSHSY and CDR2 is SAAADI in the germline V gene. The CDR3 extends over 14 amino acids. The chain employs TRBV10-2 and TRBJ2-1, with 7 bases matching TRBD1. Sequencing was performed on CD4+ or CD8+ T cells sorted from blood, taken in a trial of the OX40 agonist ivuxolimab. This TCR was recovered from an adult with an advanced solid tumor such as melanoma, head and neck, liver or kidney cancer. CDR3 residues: CASSGVGGLNEQFF. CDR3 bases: TGCGCCAGCAGTGGGGTAGGGGGCTTAAATGAGCAGTTCTTC.